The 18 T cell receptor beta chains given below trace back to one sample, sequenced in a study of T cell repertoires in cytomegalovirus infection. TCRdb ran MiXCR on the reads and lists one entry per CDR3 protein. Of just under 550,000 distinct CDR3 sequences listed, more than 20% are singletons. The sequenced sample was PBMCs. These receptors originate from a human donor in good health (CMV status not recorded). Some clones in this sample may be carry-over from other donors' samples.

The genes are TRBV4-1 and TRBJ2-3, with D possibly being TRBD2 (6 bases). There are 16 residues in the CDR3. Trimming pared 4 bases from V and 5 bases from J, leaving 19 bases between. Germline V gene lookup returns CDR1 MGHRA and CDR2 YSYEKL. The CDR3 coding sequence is TGCGCCAGCAGCCCCCCTACGGGAGTGTTGGTAGATACGCAGTATTTT. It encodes CASSPPTGVLVDTQYF.

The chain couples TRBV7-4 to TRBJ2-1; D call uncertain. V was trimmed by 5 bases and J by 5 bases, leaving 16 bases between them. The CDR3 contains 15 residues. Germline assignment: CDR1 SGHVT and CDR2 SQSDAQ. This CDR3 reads CASSRARTEDNEQFF. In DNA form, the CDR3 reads TGTGCCAGCAGCCGAGCTCGGACGGAAGACAATGAGCAGTTCTTC.

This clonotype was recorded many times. CDR3 bases: TGTGCCAGCAGCATTAGCGGGTTCTCCTACAATGAGCAGTTCTTC. Translating it yields CASSISGFSYNEQFF. The genes are TRBV7-2 and TRBJ2-1, with 7 bases fitting TRBD2. This CDR3 is 15 amino acids long. J gave up 0 bases and V 5 bases, and 4 bases lay outside the gene matches. The germline V gene encodes CDR1 SGHTA and CDR2 FQGNSA.

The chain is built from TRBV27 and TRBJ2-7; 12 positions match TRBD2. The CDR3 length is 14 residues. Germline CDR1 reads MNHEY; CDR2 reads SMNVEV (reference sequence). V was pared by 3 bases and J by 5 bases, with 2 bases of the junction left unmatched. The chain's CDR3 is CASSLTSGSHEQYF. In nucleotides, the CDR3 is TGTGCCAGCAGTTTGACTAGCGGGAGCCACGAGCAGTACTTC.

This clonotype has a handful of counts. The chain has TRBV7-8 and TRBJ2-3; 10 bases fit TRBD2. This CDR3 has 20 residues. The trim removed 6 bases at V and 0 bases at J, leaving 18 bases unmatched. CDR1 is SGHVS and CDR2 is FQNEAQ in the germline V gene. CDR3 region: CASSSRLAGLPYPSTDTQYF. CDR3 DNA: TGTGCCAGCAGTTCTCGACTAGCGGGCCTACCCTACCCTAGCACAGATACGCAGTATTTT.

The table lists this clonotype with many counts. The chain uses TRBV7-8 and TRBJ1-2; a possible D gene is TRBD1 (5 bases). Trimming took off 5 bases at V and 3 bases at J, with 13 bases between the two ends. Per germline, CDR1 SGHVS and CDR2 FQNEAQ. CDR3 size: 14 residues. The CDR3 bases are TGTGCCAGCAGCCCCATGGGCAGGGACTATGGCTACACCTTC. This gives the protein CASSPMGRDYGYTF.

Here the CDR3 DNA reads TGTGCCAGCAGCCGCGGGACTAGCGTTTCAGATACGCAGTATTTT. It translates to CASSRGTSVSDTQYF. The V and J genes are TRBV4-2 and TRBJ2-3; 10 nucleotides agree with TRBD2. V trimming: 4 bases; J trimming: 4 bases; junction bases outside the gene matches: 5. CDR3 length: 15 amino acids. Germline-derived CDR1 and CDR2 are LGHNA and YNFKEQ.

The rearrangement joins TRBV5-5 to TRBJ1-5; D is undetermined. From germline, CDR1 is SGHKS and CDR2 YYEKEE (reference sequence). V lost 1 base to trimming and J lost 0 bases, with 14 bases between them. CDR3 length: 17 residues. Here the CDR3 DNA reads TGTGCCAGCAGCTTGTTCCCGGAGGAAGGTAGCAATCAGCCCCAGCATTTT. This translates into CASSLFPEEGSNQPQHF.

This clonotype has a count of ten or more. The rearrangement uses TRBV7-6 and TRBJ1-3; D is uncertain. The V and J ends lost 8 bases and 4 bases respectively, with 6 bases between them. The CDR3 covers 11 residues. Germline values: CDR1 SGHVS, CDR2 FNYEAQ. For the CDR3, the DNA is TGTGCCAGCCAGTTCGGAAACACCATATATTTT. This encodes CASQFGNTIYF.

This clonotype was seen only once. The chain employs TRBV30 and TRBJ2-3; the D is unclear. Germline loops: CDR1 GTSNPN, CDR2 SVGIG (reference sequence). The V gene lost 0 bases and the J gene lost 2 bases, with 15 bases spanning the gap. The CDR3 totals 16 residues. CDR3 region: CAWSVVFGRLTDTQYF. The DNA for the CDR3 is TGTGCCTGGAGTGTGGTCTTCGGGCGCCTCACAGATACGCAGTATTTT.

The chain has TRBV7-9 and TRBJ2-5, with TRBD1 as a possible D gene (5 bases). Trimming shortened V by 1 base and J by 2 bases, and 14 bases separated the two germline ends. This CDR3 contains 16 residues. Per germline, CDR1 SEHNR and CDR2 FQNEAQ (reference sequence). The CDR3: CASSLVGARPQETQYF. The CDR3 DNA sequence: TGTGCCAGCAGCTTAGTTGGGGCCAGGCCACAAGAGACCCAGTACTTC.

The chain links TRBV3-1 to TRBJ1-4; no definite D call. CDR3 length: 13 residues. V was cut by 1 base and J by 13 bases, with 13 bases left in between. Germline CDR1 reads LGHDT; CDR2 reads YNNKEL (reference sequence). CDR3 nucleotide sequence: TGTGCCAGCAGCCAAGGCGGTCAATCCGGACTGTTTTTT. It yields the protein CASSQGGQSGLFF.

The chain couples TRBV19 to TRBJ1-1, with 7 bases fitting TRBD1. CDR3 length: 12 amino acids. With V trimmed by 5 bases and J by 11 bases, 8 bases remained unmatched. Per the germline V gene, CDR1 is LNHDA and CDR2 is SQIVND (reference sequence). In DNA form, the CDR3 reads TGTGCCAGTAGTGCTGACAGGGCTCGGGCTTTCTTT. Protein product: CASSADRARAFF.

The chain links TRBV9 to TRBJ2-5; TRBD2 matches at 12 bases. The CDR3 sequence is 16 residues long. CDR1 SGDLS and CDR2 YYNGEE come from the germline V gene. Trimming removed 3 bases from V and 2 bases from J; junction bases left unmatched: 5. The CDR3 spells CASSAGLAGLQETQYF. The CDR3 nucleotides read TGTGCCAGCAGCGCGGGACTAGCGGGCCTACAAGAGACCCAGTACTTC.

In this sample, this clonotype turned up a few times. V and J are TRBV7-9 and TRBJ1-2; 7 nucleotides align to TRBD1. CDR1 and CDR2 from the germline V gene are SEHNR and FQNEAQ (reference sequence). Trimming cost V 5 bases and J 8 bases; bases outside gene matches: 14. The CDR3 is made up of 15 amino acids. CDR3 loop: CASSATGQNLGGYTF. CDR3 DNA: TGTGCCAGCAGCGCCACGGGACAGAACCTTGGGGGCTACACCTTC.

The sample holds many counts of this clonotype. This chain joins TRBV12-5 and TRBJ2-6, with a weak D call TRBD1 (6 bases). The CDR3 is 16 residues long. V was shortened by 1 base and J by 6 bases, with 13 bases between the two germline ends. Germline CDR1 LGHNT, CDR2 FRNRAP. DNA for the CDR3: TGTGCTAGTGGTTTGGAGAGACAGGCCCAGGCCAACGTCCTGACTTTC. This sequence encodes CASGLERQAQANVLTF.

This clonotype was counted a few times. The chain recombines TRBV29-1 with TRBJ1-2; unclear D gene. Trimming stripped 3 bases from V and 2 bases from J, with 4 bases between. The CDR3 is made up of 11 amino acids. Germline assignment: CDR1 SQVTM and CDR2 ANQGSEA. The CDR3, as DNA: TGCAGCGTTGAGGAGAACTATGGCTACACCTTC. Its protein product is CSVEENYGYTF.

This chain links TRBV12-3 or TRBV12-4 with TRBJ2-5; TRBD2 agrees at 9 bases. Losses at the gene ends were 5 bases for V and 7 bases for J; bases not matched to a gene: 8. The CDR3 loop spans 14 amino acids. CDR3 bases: TGTGCCAGCAGTAGGCGGGAGGGGGGGGGGACCCAGTACTTC. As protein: CASSRREGGGTQYF.